Reported below is one T cell receptor beta chain. The CDR3 loop spans 15 amino acids. Germline V CDR1 and CDR2: SEHNR, FQNEAQ (reference sequence). Deletions cut 7 bases from V and 0 bases from J, with 15 bases between. This specimen belongs to a study of CD8 T cells in Susac syndrome. Reverse transcription used about 0.45 to 1 ug RNA and random hexamers. TCRdb itself ran the immunoSEQ multiplex PCR reads through MiXCR, one entry per CDR3 protein. The profile shows 180,000 or so distinct CDR3 sequences, about 95% of them singletons. Sequenced material: CD4+ T cells from PBMCs. V gene TRBV7-9 combines with J gene TRBJ1-1, with unresolved D. This clonotype originated in a human donor with multiple sclerosis. The CDR3 DNA sequence: TGTGCCAGCACCCAAGGTGGACGGATGAACACTGAAGCTTTCTTT. Residues: CASTQGGRMNTEAFF.